This TCR beta chain was captured in a study of shared clonotypes between healthy human individuals. Study conclusions and caveats: Naive CD4 clonotypes were shared across several donors at approximately 5.3%. Researchers found naive subsets generally carried larger estimated richness than memory subsets.

Concerning this clone itself: The antigen is unknown.

TCRdb's table, derived via immunoSEQ multiplex PCR, lists solely in-frame clones and lacks some. The profile shows approximately 980,000 clones, less than 85% of them singletons. The V and J ends lost 6 bases and 9 bases respectively, with 12 bases between them. CDR1 is MNHNS, CDR2 SASEGT, per germline. The CDR3 is 11 amino acids. The chain has TRBV6-1 and TRBJ2-7; D is possibly TRBD1 or TRBD2 (5 bases each). The sample taken for sequencing was memory CD4+ T cells sorted from blood. Subset meaning: CD45RA-negative fraction. This sequence was found in a man aged 18-30 years in good health. The CDR3 nucleotides are TGTGCCAGCAGCCAGGGACCGCGGCAGTACTTC. As protein: CASSQGPRQYF.